The T cell receptor beta chain under discussion was sequenced for a study of blood T cell repertoires in COVID-19. Method: immunoSEQ multiplex PCR; TCRdb's copy keeps in-frame clones and lacks some. This sample has approximately 77,000 clones; roughly 90% occur once, and the top ten carry roughly 4.4%. Germline CDR1 reads KGHDR; CDR2 reads SFDVKD. The length of the CDR3 is 13 residues. The J segment lost 6 bases and the V segment lost 3 bases, leaving 3 bases of the junction unmatched. Sequencing used peripheral blood. This chain joins TRBV24-1 and TRBJ1-2; 7 nucleotides align to TRBD1. The receptor comes from a man between 45 and 60 years old with active COVID-19. The DNA of the CDR3 is TGTGCCACCAGTGATGCGAGGGGGCATGGCTACACCTTC. Amino acid sequence: CATSDARGHGYTF.